Listed below are T cell receptor beta chains from one sample, sequenced in a study of T-cell memory formation after mild COVID-19. TCRdb re-called the 5' RACE reads through MiXCR, storing one row per CDR3 protein. The sample records around 180,000 distinct CDR3 sequences, 16% being singletons. Material for sequencing was PBMCs or a T cell subset sorted from them (not recorded which). These receptors were collected from an adult woman who had mild COVID-19 (a few samples of this study predate the infection). Cell type and time point are not known. Each CDR3 is given with its conserved first and last residue. The D gene is left open where the match is weak. The size of a clone is reported for some rows only, either as once, few or many, or as a class for expanded clones.

clone_size: NA; d_call: NA; j_call: TRBJ2-1; v_call: TRBV29-1; cdr3_aa: CSVEREFF; cdr3_nt: TGCAGCGTTGAAAGGGAGTTCTTC
clone_size: NA; d_call: NA; j_call: TRBJ2-2; v_call: TRBV15; cdr3_aa: CATSREQLGGSGELFF; cdr3_nt: TGTGCCACCAGCAGAGAACAACTAGGGGGATCCGGGGAGCTGTTTTTT
clone_size: many; d_call: NA; j_call: TRBJ2-5; v_call: TRBV27; cdr3_aa: CASSLSGVETQYF; cdr3_nt: TGTGCCAGCAGTTTATCGGGGGTGGAGACCCAGTACTTC
clone_size: few; d_call: NA; j_call: TRBJ2-3; v_call: TRBV11-1; cdr3_aa: CASSLAGPGDTQYF; cdr3_nt: TGTGCCAGCAGCTTAGCGGGTCCCGGGGATACGCAGTATTTT
clone_size: NA; d_call: NA; j_call: TRBJ2-7; v_call: TRBV18; cdr3_aa: CASSPPRPAYEQYF; cdr3_nt: TGTGCCAGCTCACCTCCCAGGCCCGCCTACGAGCAGTACTTC
clone_size: NA; d_call: NA; j_call: TRBJ2-7; v_call: TRBV7-9; cdr3_aa: CASSFQEERYEQYF; cdr3_nt: TGTGCCAGCAGCTTTCAGGAGGAACGGTACGAGCAGTACTTC
clone_size: NA; d_call: NA; j_call: TRBJ2-5; v_call: TRBV28; cdr3_aa: CATTGGQLPTQYF; cdr3_nt: TGTGCCACTACCGGGGGACAGCTCCCGACCCAGTACTTC
clone_size: few; d_call: NA; j_call: TRBJ1-1; v_call: TRBV20-1; cdr3_aa: CSAIPGYVAFF; cdr3_nt: TGCAGTGCTATCCCGGGATATGTAGCTTTCTTT
clone_size: NA; d_call: NA; j_call: TRBJ2-7; v_call: TRBV24-1; cdr3_aa: CATSAYRRGLTYEQYF; cdr3_nt: TGTGCCACCAGTGCCTACAGGAGGGGCCTCACCTACGAGCAGTACTTC
clone_size: few; d_call: NA; j_call: TRBJ1-2; v_call: TRBV12-3/TRBV12-4; cdr3_aa: CASSSLRAGGYTF; cdr3_nt: TGTGCCAGCAGCTCTCTACGAGCGGGAGGCTACACCTTC
clone_size: few; d_call: NA; j_call: TRBJ1-1; v_call: TRBV5-1; cdr3_aa: CASSLDLSNTEAFF; cdr3_nt: TGCGCCAGCAGCTTGGATCTTTCGAACACTGAAGCTTTCTTT
clone_size: once; d_call: NA; j_call: TRBJ2-5; v_call: TRBV7-9; cdr3_aa: CASSQTQALETQYF; cdr3_nt: TGTGCCAGCAGCCAAACACAAGCTCTCGAGACCCAGTACTTC
clone_size: many; d_call: NA; j_call: TRBJ1-5; v_call: TRBV19; cdr3_aa: CASSIETTRVGQPQHF; cdr3_nt: TGTGCCAGTAGTATAGAAACGACAAGGGTCGGTCAGCCCCAGCATTTT
clone_size: NA; d_call: TRBD1; j_call: TRBJ2-7; v_call: TRBV30; cdr3_aa: CAWSVSDRPFYEQYF; cdr3_nt: TGTGCCTGGAGTGTTTCGGACAGGCCCTTTTACGAGCAGTACTTC
clone_size: few; d_call: NA; j_call: TRBJ1-6; v_call: TRBV12-3/TRBV12-4; cdr3_aa: CASSLSSEASPLHF; cdr3_nt: TGTGCCAGCAGTTTATCTTCCGAAGCTTCACCCCTCCACTTT
clone_size: few; d_call: NA; j_call: TRBJ1-5; v_call: TRBV5-8; cdr3_aa: CASSLGQKVNQPQHF; cdr3_nt: TGTGCCAGCAGCTTGGGGCAGAAAGTCAATCAGCCCCAGCATTTT
clone_size: NA; d_call: NA; j_call: TRBJ2-2; v_call: TRBV11-3; cdr3_aa: CASSLGAGAGELFF; cdr3_nt: TGTGCCAGCAGCTTAGGTGCGGGCGCCGGGGAGCTGTTTTTT
clone_size: few; d_call: NA; j_call: TRBJ1-5; v_call: TRBV24-1; cdr3_aa: CATSDSRIPNQPQHF; cdr3_nt: TGTGCCACCAGTGATTCCAGGATCCCTAATCAGCCCCAGCATTTT
clone_size: few; d_call: NA; j_call: TRBJ2-3; v_call: TRBV7-2; cdr3_aa: CASSWAGLLTGDTQYF; cdr3_nt: TGTGCCAGCAGCTGGGCGGGGCTCCTAACGGGGGATACGCAGTATTTT
clone_size: NA; d_call: NA; j_call: TRBJ1-1; v_call: TRBV5-5; cdr3_aa: CASNLGGAPPNTEAFF; cdr3_nt: TGTGCCAGCAACTTAGGGGGGGCACCACCCAACACTGAAGCTTTCTTT
clone_size: few; d_call: NA; j_call: TRBJ1-2; v_call: TRBV20-1; cdr3_aa: CSASSHAVSGYGYTF; cdr3_nt: TGCAGTGCTAGCTCCCATGCCGTGTCAGGCTATGGCTACACCTTC
clone_size: NA; d_call: NA; j_call: TRBJ2-4; v_call: TRBV5-1; cdr3_aa: CASKGNWGTTKNIQYF; cdr3_nt: TGCGCCAGCAAGGGGAACTGGGGGACAACCAAAAACATTCAGTACTTC
clone_size: NA; d_call: TRBD2; j_call: TRBJ2-7; v_call: TRBV12-3/TRBV12-4; cdr3_aa: CASSLGGGMGEQYF; cdr3_nt: TGTGCCAGCAGTTTAGGCGGGGGTATGGGAGAGCAGTACTTC
clone_size: few; d_call: NA; j_call: TRBJ2-2; v_call: TRBV7-3; cdr3_aa: CASSLKLGFTGELFF; cdr3_nt: TGTGCCAGCAGCTTAAAACTAGGATTCACCGGGGAGCTGTTTTTT
clone_size: NA; d_call: NA; j_call: TRBJ1-1; v_call: TRBV12-3/TRBV12-4; cdr3_aa: CASSQNSGLGTEAFF; cdr3_nt: TGTGCCAGCAGTCAAAACTCAGGGTTGGGCACTGAAGCTTTCTTT
clone_size: once; d_call: NA; j_call: TRBJ1-2; v_call: TRBV5-1; cdr3_aa: CASGTVVRGYTF; cdr3_nt: TGCGCCAGCGGCACAGTAGTAAGAGGCTACACCTTC
clone_size: NA; d_call: NA; j_call: TRBJ2-6; v_call: TRBV6-6; cdr3_aa: CASSWTASGANVLTF; cdr3_nt: TGTGCCAGCAGTTGGACAGCCTCTGGGGCCAACGTCCTGACTTTC
clone_size: NA; d_call: TRBD1; j_call: TRBJ2-2; v_call: TRBV5-5; cdr3_aa: CASSTGTGGTGELFF; cdr3_nt: TGTGCCAGCAGTACCGGGACAGGGGGAACCGGGGAGCTGTTTTTT
clone_size: few; d_call: NA; j_call: TRBJ2-5; v_call: TRBV5-4; cdr3_aa: CASRTVQWGEETQYF; cdr3_nt: TGTGCCAGCAGGACCGTGCAGTGGGGAGAAGAGACCCAGTACTTC
clone_size: NA; d_call: NA; j_call: TRBJ2-2; v_call: TRBV4-1; cdr3_aa: CASSPHRLGAGLGTGELFF; cdr3_nt: TGCGCCAGCAGCCCACACCGGTTGGGGGCGGGGTTGGGCACCGGGGAGCTGTTTTTT
clone_size: NA; d_call: NA; j_call: TRBJ1-2; v_call: TRBV20-1; cdr3_aa: CSAPDGNYGYTF; cdr3_nt: TGCAGTGCGCCGGACGGGAACTATGGCTACACCTTC
clone_size: few; d_call: NA; j_call: TRBJ2-3; v_call: TRBV5-1; cdr3_aa: CASSLDGGSSTDTQYF; cdr3_nt: TGCGCCAGCAGCTTGGACGGCGGGTCTAGCACAGATACGCAGTATTTT
clone_size: few; d_call: NA; j_call: TRBJ2-5; v_call: TRBV11-2; cdr3_aa: CASSSGTGARETQYF; cdr3_nt: TGTGCCAGCAGCTCGGGGACCGGGGCGAGAGAGACCCAGTACTTC
clone_size: NA; d_call: TRBD2; j_call: TRBJ2-1; v_call: TRBV4-2; cdr3_aa: CASSQEPAGAYNEQFF; cdr3_nt: TGTGCCAGCAGCCAAGAGCCAGCGGGAGCATACAATGAGCAGTTCTTC
clone_size: many; d_call: TRBD2; j_call: TRBJ2-2; v_call: TRBV18; cdr3_aa: CASSPSAHSGRSNTGELFF; cdr3_nt: TGTGCCAGCTCACCATCGGCCCATAGCGGGAGGTCGAACACCGGGGAGCTGTTTTTT
clone_size: NA; d_call: NA; j_call: TRBJ1-6; v_call: TRBV20-1; cdr3_aa: CSARVRSGADSPLHF; cdr3_nt: TGCAGTGCTAGAGTGCGGTCAGGGGCAGATTCACCCCTCCACTTT
clone_size: few; d_call: NA; j_call: TRBJ2-1; v_call: TRBV30; cdr3_aa: CAWSVGGKLNEQFF; cdr3_nt: TGTGCCTGGAGTGTTGGTGGGAAGTTAAATGAGCAGTTCTTC
clone_size: few; d_call: TRBD1; j_call: TRBJ2-6; v_call: TRBV7-6; cdr3_aa: CASSLGFRGLSGANVLTF; cdr3_nt: TGTGCCAGCAGCTTAGGATTCAGGGGGCTATCCGGGGCCAACGTCCTGACTTTC
clone_size: few; d_call: NA; j_call: TRBJ1-2; v_call: TRBV18; cdr3_aa: CASSPPTGTYGYTF; cdr3_nt: TGTGCCAGCTCACCTCCGACAGGAACCTATGGCTACACCTTC
clone_size: few; d_call: NA; j_call: TRBJ1-2; v_call: TRBV24-1; cdr3_aa: CATEGRRDSGYTF; cdr3_nt: TGTGCCACCGAGGGTCGAAGGGATTCTGGCTACACCTTC